These T cell receptor beta chains were read from a single sample in a study of blood T cell repertoires in COVID-19. TCRdb's table, derived via immunoSEQ multiplex PCR, lists solely in-frame clones and lacks some. The data contain 150,000 to 200,000 clones, around 83% of them singletons. The sequenced sample was peripheral blood. The origin of the receptors is an older woman with acute or convalescent COVID-19. Both conserved end residues are part of each CDR3. D genes are given only for firm matches. Only part of the rows carry a size: once, few, many, or a class if the clone is expanded.

abundance: -
v_gene: TRBV28
d_gene: -
j_gene: TRBJ1-1
CDR3nt: TGTGCCAGCCAAGCGGGGGGGCAAAACACTGAAGCTTTCTTT
CDR3aa: CASQAGGQNTEAFF

abundance: few
v_gene: TRBV6-5
d_gene: TRBD2
j_gene: TRBJ2-1
CDR3nt: TGTGCCAGCAGGCTAGCGGGCCTATCGATTGAGCAGTTCTTC
CDR3aa: CASRLAGLSIEQFF

abundance: -
v_gene: TRBV10-1
d_gene: TRBD1
j_gene: TRBJ2-1
CDR3nt: TGCGCCAGCAGTGAGACAGGGGGCATGACAGCGGGGTCCAATGAGCAGTTCTTC
CDR3aa: CASSETGGMTAGSNEQFF

abundance: -
v_gene: TRBV28
d_gene: -
j_gene: TRBJ1-2
CDR3nt: TGTGCCAGCAGTGTCCGTTATGGCTACACCTTC
CDR3aa: CASSVRYGYTF

abundance: -
v_gene: TRBV18
d_gene: -
j_gene: TRBJ2-1
CDR3nt: TGTGCCAGTTCGCGTTATGCAACAGGTATGGACAAGGAGCAGTTCTTC
CDR3aa: CASSRYATGMDKEQFF

abundance: few
v_gene: TRBV10-2
d_gene: -
j_gene: TRBJ2-1
CDR3nt: TGCGCCAGCAGTGGGGCTAGCGCTTACAATGAGCAGTTCTTC
CDR3aa: CASSGASAYNEQFF

abundance: -
v_gene: TRBV10-3
d_gene: TRBD1
j_gene: TRBJ1-1
CDR3nt: TGTGCCATCACCCAGGACAGGGATGACACTGAAGCTTTCTTT
CDR3aa: CAITQDRDDTEAFF

abundance: -
v_gene: TRBV30
d_gene: -
j_gene: TRBJ2-5
CDR3nt: TGTGCCTGGAGTTCTGAGACCCAGTACTTC
CDR3aa: CAWSSETQYF

abundance: -
v_gene: TRBV14
d_gene: -
j_gene: TRBJ1-1
CDR3nt: TGTGCCAGCAGCCAAGGGGGACTCCCGAACACTGAAGCTTTCTTT
CDR3aa: CASSQGGLPNTEAFF

abundance: -
v_gene: TRBV20-1
d_gene: -
j_gene: TRBJ2-1
CDR3nt: TGCAGTGCTACCCACGGTGAGCAGTTCTTC
CDR3aa: CSATHGEQFF

abundance: -
v_gene: TRBV12-3/TRBV12-4
d_gene: -
j_gene: TRBJ2-5
CDR3nt: TGTGCCAGCAGTTTACAGGAGACCCAGTACTTC
CDR3aa: CASSLQETQYF

abundance: -
v_gene: TRBV5-4
d_gene: TRBD2
j_gene: TRBJ2-2
CDR3nt: TGTGCCAGCAGCTTGCAAGTCGGAAGCGGGAGTGGCACCGGGGAGCTGTTTTTT
CDR3aa: CASSLQVGSGSGTGELFF

abundance: -
v_gene: TRBV3-1/TRBV3-2
d_gene: -
j_gene: TRBJ1-2
CDR3nt: TGTGCCAGCAGCCAATGGCCGGGTCCTAACTATGGCTACACCTTC
CDR3aa: CASSQWPGPNYGYTF

abundance: few
v_gene: TRBV14
d_gene: TRBD1
j_gene: TRBJ1-2
CDR3nt: TGTGCCAGCAGCCCCCAGGGGGCATATGGCTACACCTTC
CDR3aa: CASSPQGAYGYTF

abundance: -
v_gene: TRBV5-1
d_gene: TRBD1
j_gene: TRBJ1-5
CDR3nt: TGCGCCAGCAGCTTTAGGGGGACAGGGAATCAGCCCCAGCATTTT
CDR3aa: CASSFRGTGNQPQHF